This T cell receptor (beta chain) was identified during a study of identical twins. Study findings and constraints: The models systematically underestimated how much out-of-frame TCR alpha was shared in monozygotic twins.

In this sample, this clonotype turned up once. The antigen remains unidentified. In TCRdb, the 5' RACE reads were re-called with MiXCR into one record per CDR3 protein. The sample includes 1.5 million to 2 million distinct CDR3 sequences, less than 35% of them seen just once. The CDR3 sequence is 11 residues long. Deletions cut 8 bases from V and 1 base from J, with 8 bases between. Germline V gene data show CDR1 as DFQATT and CDR2 as SNEGSKA (reference sequence). The TCR sequence derives from a newborn girl in good health. The source material was cord blood. The chain joins TRBV20-1 to TRBJ1-1; weak D call: TRBD1 (5 bases). The chain's CDR3 is CSTRGNTEAFF. The CDR3 coding sequence is TGCAGTACGAGGGGGAACACTGAAGCTTTCTTT.